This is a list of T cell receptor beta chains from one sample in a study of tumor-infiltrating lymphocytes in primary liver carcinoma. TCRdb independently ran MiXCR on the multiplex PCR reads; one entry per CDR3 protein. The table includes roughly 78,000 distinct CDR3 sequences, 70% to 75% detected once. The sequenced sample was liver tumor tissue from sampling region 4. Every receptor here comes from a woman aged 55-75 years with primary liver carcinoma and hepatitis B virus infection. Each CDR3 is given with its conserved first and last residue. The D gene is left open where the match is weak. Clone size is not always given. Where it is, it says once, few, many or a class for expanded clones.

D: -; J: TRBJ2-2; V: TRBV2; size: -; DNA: TGTGCCAGCCGGATTAGGACCGGGGAGCTGTTTTTT; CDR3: CASRIRTGELFF
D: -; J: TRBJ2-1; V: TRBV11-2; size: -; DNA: TGTGCATGCAGCTTAGTTCCAGGGTCCTACAATGAGCAGCTCTTC; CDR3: CACSLVPGSYNEQLF
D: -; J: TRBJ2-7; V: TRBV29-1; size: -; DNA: TGCAGCGTTGGAAGAGCTCTTACCTACGACCAGTGCTTC; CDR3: CSVGRALTYDQCF
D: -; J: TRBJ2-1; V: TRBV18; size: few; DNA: TGTGCCAGCTCACCGGGCGTGGGCGTGGGGGACAATGAGCAGTTCTTC; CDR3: CASSPGVGVGDNEQFF
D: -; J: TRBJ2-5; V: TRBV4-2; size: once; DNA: TGTGCCAGCAGCCAAGGGCGAATAGGCCAAGAAACCCAGTACTTC; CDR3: CASSQGRIGQETQYF
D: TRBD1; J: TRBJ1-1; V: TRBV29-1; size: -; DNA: TGCGGCTCCCGGGGACAGAGGAACACTGAAGCTTTCTTT; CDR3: CGSRGQRNTEAFF
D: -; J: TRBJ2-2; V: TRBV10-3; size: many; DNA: TGTGCCATCAGTGTGGGTAGCCGGGGAGATACCGGGGAGCTGTTTTTT; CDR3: CAISVGSRGDTGELFF
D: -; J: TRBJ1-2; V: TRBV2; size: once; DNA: TGTGCCAGCAGTGGAAACCCCGGACAGTTATATGGCTACACCTTC; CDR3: CASSGNPGQLYGYTF
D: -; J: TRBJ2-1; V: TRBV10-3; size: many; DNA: TGTGCCATCAGGTCGGAGGGAGTGGGTGAGCAGTTCTTC; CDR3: CAIRSEGVGEQFF
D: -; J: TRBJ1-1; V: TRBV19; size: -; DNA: TGTACCAGTAGCAGTACCTGGAACACTAAAGCTTTCTTT; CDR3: CTSSSTWNTKAFF
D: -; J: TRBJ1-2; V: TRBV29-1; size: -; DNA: TGCGGCGTCGACGGGGATATCTATGGCTACACCTTC; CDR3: CGVDGDIYGYTF
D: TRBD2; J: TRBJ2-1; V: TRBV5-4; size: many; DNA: TGTGCCAGCAGCCTCAGTACCATAGCGGGAGGTAAGGGGAATGAGCAGTTCTTC; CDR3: CASSLSTIAGGKGNEQFF
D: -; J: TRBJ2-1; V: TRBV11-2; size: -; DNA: TGTGCCATTAGCTTGCCGGTATTATGGGACAATGAGCAGTTCTTC; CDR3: CAISLPVLWDNEQFF
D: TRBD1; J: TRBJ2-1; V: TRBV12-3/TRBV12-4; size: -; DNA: TGTGCCAGCTCCCTTAGGGAGACAGGGGCTGTCGAGCAGTTCTTC; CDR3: CASSLRETGAVEQFF
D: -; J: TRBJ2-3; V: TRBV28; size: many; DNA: TGTGCCAGCAGTTTATCGGTCGGGGGGCGGCAGCATCAAGATACGCAGTATTTT; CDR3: CASSLSVGGRQHQDTQYF
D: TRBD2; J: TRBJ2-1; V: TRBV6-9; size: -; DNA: TGTGCCAGCAACCTTACGAGCGGGAGATATTACAATGAGCAGTTCTTC; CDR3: CASNLTSGRYYNEQFF
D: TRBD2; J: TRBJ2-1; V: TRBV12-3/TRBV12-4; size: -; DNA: TGTGCACGCAGTCCCAGGACTAGCGGAACCTACAATGAGCAGTTCTTC; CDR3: CARSPRTSGTYNEQFF
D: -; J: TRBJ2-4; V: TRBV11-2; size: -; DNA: TGTGCCAGCATCTTGACGGGACCGAAAAACATTCAGTACTTT; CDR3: CASILTGPKNIQYF
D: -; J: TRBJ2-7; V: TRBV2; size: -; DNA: TGTGCCAGCAGTAACGGGGCCTACAAGGAGTACTTC; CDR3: CASSNGAYKEYF
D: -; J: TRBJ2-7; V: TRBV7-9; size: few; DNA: TGTGCCAGCAGCTTAGCCGTGGGGGTAGGGGAGCAGTACTTC; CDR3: CASSLAVGVGEQYF
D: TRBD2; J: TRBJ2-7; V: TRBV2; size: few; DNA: TGTGCCAGCAGACCGATCCGACAACTAGCGGGAGCCTACGAGCAGTACTTC; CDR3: CASRPIRQLAGAYEQYF
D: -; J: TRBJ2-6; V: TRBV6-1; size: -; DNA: TGTGCCAGCAGAAGACATTCCTCTGGGGCCAACGTCCTGAGTTTC; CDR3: CASRRHSSGANVLSF
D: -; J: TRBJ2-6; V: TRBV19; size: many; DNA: TGTGCCAGTAGTACCCTAACTGGGGCCAACGTCCTGACTTTC; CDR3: CASSTLTGANVLTF
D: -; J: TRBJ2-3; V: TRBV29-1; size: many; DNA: TGCAGCGTCGACCCAACTAGCACAGATACGCAGTATTTT; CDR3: CSVDPTSTDTQYF
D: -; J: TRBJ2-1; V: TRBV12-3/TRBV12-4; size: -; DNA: TGCGCCAGTTGTTTAGTACAGGGTGGGGGCGATGAGCAGTTCTTC; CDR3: CASCLVQGGGDEQFF
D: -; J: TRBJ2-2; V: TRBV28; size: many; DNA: TGTGCCAGCAGAAAGAGGGATACCGGGGAGCTGTTTTTT; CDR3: CASRKRDTGELFF
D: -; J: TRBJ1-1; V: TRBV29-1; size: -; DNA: TGCAGTGGAGGACGGGAGGAAGCTTTCTTT; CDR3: CSGGREEAFF